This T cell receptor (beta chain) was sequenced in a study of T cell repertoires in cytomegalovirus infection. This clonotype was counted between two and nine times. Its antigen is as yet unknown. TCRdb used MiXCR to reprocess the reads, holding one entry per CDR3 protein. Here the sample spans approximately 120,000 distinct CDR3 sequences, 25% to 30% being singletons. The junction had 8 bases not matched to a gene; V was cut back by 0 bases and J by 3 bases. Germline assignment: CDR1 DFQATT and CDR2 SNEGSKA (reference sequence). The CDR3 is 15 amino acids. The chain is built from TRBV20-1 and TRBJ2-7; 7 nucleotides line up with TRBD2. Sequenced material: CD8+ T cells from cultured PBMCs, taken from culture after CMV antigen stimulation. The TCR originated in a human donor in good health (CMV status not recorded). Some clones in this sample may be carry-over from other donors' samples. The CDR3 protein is CSARDLLGGGYEQYF. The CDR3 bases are TGCAGTGCTAGAGACCTACTGGGGGGGGGCTACGAGCAGTACTTC.